These 9 T cell receptor beta chains were sequenced from one sample in a study of technical replicates of blood from several donors. This table comes from immunoSEQ multiplex PCR, and its TCRdb copy is limited to in-frame clones, with some not included. The sample lists roughly 50,000 clones; nearly 95% were seen once. Sequenced input: PBMCs. These receptors all come from a human donor in good health. Some clones in this sample may be carry-over from other donors' samples.

This rearrangement joins TRBV5-1 to TRBJ2-2; 9 nucleotides match TRBD2. CDR3 length equals 18 residues. CDR1 is SGHRS and CDR2 is YFSETQ in the germline V gene. V dropped 4 bases and J dropped 0; count of bases not matched to a gene: 10. The CDR3 DNA reads TGCGCCAGCAGCCGCGAGTCTAGCGGGAACGCGAACACCGGGGAGCTGTTTTTT. As protein: CASSRESSGNANTGELFF.

The chain joins TRBV7-8 to TRBJ2-2; TRBD1 is a possible D gene (5 bases). The germline V gene has CDR1 SGHVS and CDR2 FQNEAQ. The CDR3 loop spans 13 amino acids. The V and J ends lost 6 bases and 5 bases respectively, with 10 bases between them. CDR3 sequence reads: CASRVGPTGELFF. The CDR3 DNA reads TGTGCCAGCAGGGTGGGGCCTACCGGGGAGCTGTTTTTT.

The genes are TRBV4-3 and TRBJ2-3, with 7 bases aligning to TRBD2. The CDR3 has 15 amino acids. With 1 base clipped from V and 2 bases from J, the junction kept 3 bases outside the gene matches. Germline lookup yields CDR1 LGHNA and CDR2 YSLEER. CDR3 in DNA: TGCGCCAGCAGCCAAGGAGCGGGGAACACAGATACGCAGTATTTT. Encoded protein: CASSQGAGNTDTQYF.

CDR3 bases: TGCGCCAGCAGCTTGGTTGCGGGAGAAGGGCATGAGCAGTTCTTC. Protein: CASSLVAGEGHEQFF. The genes are TRBV5-1 and TRBJ2-1; 7 bases fit TRBD2. The CDR3 is made up of 15 amino acids. Trimming cost V 0 bases and J 8 bases; bases outside gene matches: 8. Looked up from germline, CDR1 is SGHRS and CDR2 is YFSETQ.

The V and J genes are TRBV9 and TRBJ1-5; weak D call: TRBD1 (6 bases). This CDR3 comprises 15 residues. Trimming cost V 4 bases and J 4 bases, with 15 bases left between them. Germline V gene data show CDR1 as SGDLS and CDR2 as YYNGEE. The CDR3 loop is CASSTGSGANQPQHF. The CDR3 DNA follows: TGTGCCAGCAGCACAGGGTCAGGGGCGAATCAGCCCCAGCATTTT.

The chain has TRBV18 and TRBJ1-6; the D is unclear. Germline V gene sequence: CDR1 KGHSH, CDR2 LQKENI. This CDR3 region has 15 residues. Trimming shortened V by 3 bases and J by 9 bases, and 15 bases separated the two germline ends. CDR3 residues: CASSPARDYTSPLHF. CDR3 sequence (DNA): TGTGCCAGCTCACCTGCCAGAGACTACACTTCACCCCTCCACTTT.

The chain combines TRBV7-3 with TRBJ2-5; 11 bases line up with TRBD2. The CDR3 sequence is 17 residues long. V lost 2 bases to trimming and J lost 5 bases; unmatched junction nucleotides: 10. CDR1 and CDR2 from the germline V gene are SGHTA and FQGTGA. DNA for the CDR3: TGTGCCAGCAGCTTAGGCACTAGCGGGAGATTGGGTGAGACCCAGTACTTC. Its translation: CASSLGTSGRLGETQYF.

Written as DNA, the CDR3 is TGTGCCAGCAGCTTAATGCAGGGCCCATACAATGAGCAGTTCTTC. Translating it yields CASSLMQGPYNEQFF. V gene TRBV7-9 combines with J gene TRBJ2-1; maybe TRBD1 (5 bases). Trimming removed 2 bases at V and 4 bases at J, with 12 bases between. This CDR3 is built from 15 residues. The V gene's germline CDR1 is SEHNR and CDR2 FQNEAQ (reference sequence).

This rearrangement joins TRBV30 to TRBJ1-2; 11 bases are a match to TRBD1. The CDR3 is made up of 16 amino acids. CDR1 is GTSNPN and CDR2 is SVGIG in the germline V gene (reference sequence). The junction had 12 bases not matched to a gene; V was cut back by 5 bases and J by 4 bases. CDR3 sequence reads: CAWSTGQGAKFYGYTF. For the CDR3, the DNA is TGTGCCTGGTCTACAGGACAGGGGGCAAAGTTCTATGGCTACACCTTC.